One and the same sample provided the 22 T cell receptor beta chains below, sequenced in a study of cytomegalovirus exposure and HLA in healthy donors. Method: immunoSEQ multiplex PCR; TCRdb's copy keeps in-frame clones and lacks some. This sample has some 110,000 clones, with more than 85% found just once. Sequencing input: PBMCs. The receptors here all came from a woman aged 18-35 years in good health and CMV-seropositive.

There are a few counts of this clone. This sequence joins TRBV4-1 and TRBJ1-4; D possibly corresponds to TRBD1 (5 bases). Trimming pared 4 bases from V and 7 bases from J, leaving 16 bases between. The CDR3 spans 15 residues. Germline CDR1 is MGHRA and CDR2 is YSYEKL. The CDR3 sequence: CASSRERGWGEKLFF. As DNA, the CDR3 is TGCGCCAGCAGCCGCGAACGGGGGTGGGGTGAAAAACTGTTTTTT.

This sequence joins TRBV4-1 and TRBJ2-3; D gene unclear. CDR1 is MGHRA, CDR2 YSYEKL, per germline. This CDR3 has 14 residues. V lost 4 bases and J lost 1, with 9 bases in between. CDR3 sequence: CASSPIEGTDTQYF. In nucleotides, the CDR3 is TGCGCCAGCAGCCCGATTGAGGGCACAGATACGCAGTATTTT.

The CDR3 region is CASSPTHGEREQFF. CDR3 coding DNA: TGTGCCAGCAGTCCCACACACGGCGAGAGGGAGCAGTTCTTC. The rearrangement joins TRBV6-5 to TRBJ2-1, with no clear D. V lost 5 bases and J lost 10, with 18 bases in between. CDR1 is MNHEY and CDR2 is SVGAGI in the germline V gene. This CDR3 contains 14 residues.

This clone was recorded only once. This rearrangement joins TRBV6-4 to TRBJ2-1; 9 bases are a match to TRBD1. V gave up 4 bases and J gave up 9 bases; unmatched junction bases: 7. Germline CDR1 is MRHNA and CDR2 is SNTAGT. This CDR3 comprises 14 residues. This chain's CDR3 is CASSGGTGSTEQFF. Here the CDR3 DNA reads TGTGCCAGCAGTGGCGGGACAGGGTCAACTGAGCAGTTCTTC.

This chain connects TRBV5-1 to TRBJ2-2; no clear D gene. This CDR3 is 13 amino acids long. Trimming pared 7 bases from V and 3 bases from J, leaving 10 bases between. CDR1 and CDR2 (germline): SGHRS, YFSETQ. The CDR3 coding sequence is TGCGCCAGCGGCTCTACGTACACCGGGGAGCTGTTTTTT. Protein: CASGSTYTGELFF.

The gene calls are TRBV7-9 and TRBJ1-5; 7 positions match TRBD1. CDR1 is SEHNR, CDR2 FQNEAQ, per germline (reference sequence). The CDR3 is 15 amino acids. V lost 1 base to trimming and J lost 3 bases; unmatched junction nucleotides: 3. The CDR3 sequence is CASSLDGTVNQPQHF. The CDR3 DNA follows: TGTGCCAGCAGCTTAGATGGGACAGTCAATCAGCCCCAGCATTTT.

J is TRBJ1-1 and V is TRBV19, with TRBD1 as a possible D gene (5 bases). The length of the CDR3 is 13 residues. Looked up from germline, CDR1 is LNHDA and CDR2 is SQIVND (reference sequence). Trimming shortened V by 8 bases and J by 2 bases, and 12 bases separated the two germline ends. The CDR3 DNA sequence: TGTGCCAGTGGCTTTCAGGGTAACACTGAAGCTTTCTTT. Protein sequence: CASGFQGNTEAFF.

The chain is built from TRBV27 and TRBJ2-2, with D possibly being TRBD1 (6 bases). Trimming removed 5 bases from V and 6 bases from J, with 10 bases in between. The CDR3 runs to 13 residues. Germline CDR1 reads MNHEY; CDR2 reads SMNVEV (reference sequence). CDR3 in DNA: TGTGCCAGCAGTAGCGGACAGTCCGGGGAGCTGTTTTTT. It codes for CASSSGQSGELFF.

The chain links TRBV2 to TRBJ1-1; unclear D gene. The CDR3 spans 15 residues. The ends were cut back, 5 bases at V and 0 bases at J, with 13 bases in the middle. Germline assignment: CDR1 SNHLY and CDR2 FYNNEI. The DNA for the CDR3 is TGTGCCAGCAGTCTGAGGGATATTGTGAACACTGAAGCTTTCTTT. Protein product: CASSLRDIVNTEAFF.

As to this clone: A junction end diverges from the germline sequence, so it may reflect a read error. The chain employs TRBV4-1 and TRBJ1-1; D unclear. The CDR3 is 17 amino acids. Germline V gene sequence: CDR1 MGHRA, CDR2 YSYEKL. The CDR3 loop reads CASRQEGKGRLNTEAFF. The CDR3 coding sequence is TGCGCCAGCAGGCAAGAAGGGAAAGGGAGGTTGAACACTGAAGCTTTCTTT.

This sequence joins TRBV28 and TRBJ2-7; D is possibly TRBD2 (5 bases). The germline V gene has CDR1 MDHEN and CDR2 SYDVKM. This CDR3 is 14 amino acids long. Trimming removed 3 bases from V and 6 bases from J, with 15 bases in between. The CDR3 sequence: CASSFQLLVSEQYF. The DNA of the CDR3 is TGTGCCAGCAGTTTCCAGCTACTAGTTAGCGAGCAGTACTTC.

V usage is TRBV6-7 and J usage is TRBJ1-2; maybe TRBD1 (6 bases). TRBV6-7 is identified as an open reading frame with a role that is uncertain. The V and J ends lost 3 bases and 7 bases respectively, with 21 bases between them. The CDR3 covers 16 residues. CDR3 residues: CASSYRPGHTVGGYTF. DNA of the CDR3: TGTGCCAGCAGTTATCGCCCGGGACATACAGTGGGTGGCTACACCTTC.

The chain recombines TRBV5-1 with TRBJ1-2; D is uncertain. CDR1 and CDR2 (germline): SGHRS, YFSETQ. CDR3 length: 16 residues. Deletions cut 0 bases from V and 5 bases from J, with 17 bases between. In DNA form, the CDR3 reads TGCGCCAGCAGCTTGGGACCCGGAGAGACTCTTTATGGCTACACCTTC. This codes for CASSLGPGETLYGYTF.

The chain recombines TRBV5-1 with TRBJ2-1; D is uncertain. This CDR3 comprises 12 residues. V dropped 4 bases and J dropped 11 bases, with 13 bases sitting between them. Looked up from germline, CDR1 is SGHRS and CDR2 is YFSETQ. CDR3 bases: TGCGCCAGCAGCCCCACTCCTGATAAGCAGTTCTTC. Protein product: CASSPTPDKQFF.

CDR3: CAITAQTTDTQYF. The CDR3 bases are TGTGCCATCACCGCACAGACCACAGATACGCAGTATTTT. This chain uses TRBV10-3 with TRBJ2-3; unclear D gene. Germline V lookup: CDR1 ENHRY, CDR2 SYGVKD. The V end lost 7 bases, the J end lost 2 bases, and 10 bases lay between the germline ends. The CDR3 is 13 amino acids.

This clone was detected a few times. This rearrangement joins TRBV28 to TRBJ1-3; 9 nucleotides agree with TRBD1. Trimming cost V 4 bases and J 8 bases; bases outside gene matches: 6. The CDR3 has 14 amino acids. Germline loops: CDR1 MDHEN, CDR2 SYDVKM. CDR3 coding DNA: TGTGCCAGCAGTTCACAGGGGGCTGGTGACACCATATATTTT. It codes for CASSSQGAGDTIYF. The full variable domain, completed using reference TRBV28 and TRBJ1-3, is DVKVTQSSRYLVKRTGEKVFLECVQDMDHENMFWYRQDPGLGLRLIYFSYDVKMKEKGDIPEGYSVSREKKERFSLILESASTNQTSMYLCASSSQGAGDTIYFGEGSWLTVV.

V is TRBV6-5 and J is TRBJ1-5, with 7 bases aligning to TRBD1. This CDR3 is 13 amino acids long. The junction had 6 bases not matched to a gene; V was cut back by 6 bases and J by 7 bases. Germline assignment: CDR1 MNHEY and CDR2 SVGAGI. Here the CDR3 reads CASSLTGSQPQHF. As DNA, the CDR3 is TGTGCCAGCAGCTTGACAGGGTCCCAGCCCCAGCATTTT.

The chain links TRBV9 to TRBJ2-7; 9 bases align to TRBD1. The CDR3 consists of 15 residues. CDR1 SGDLS and CDR2 YYNGEE come from the germline V gene. With 2 bases clipped from V and 6 bases from J, the junction kept 9 bases outside the gene matches. The CDR3 DNA sequence: TGTGCCAGCAGCGTGGACCCGGGACAGGGTCGCGAGCAGTACTTC. Translated, it gives CASSVDPGQGREQYF.

The rearrangement uses TRBV5-1 and TRBJ2-1; TRBD2 is a possible D gene (6 bases). V was trimmed by 0 bases and J by 12 bases, leaving 13 bases between them. This CDR3 spans 13 amino acids. Germline CDR1 SGHRS, CDR2 YFSETQ. The CDR3 loop reads CASSLGSRGRQFF. Here the CDR3 DNA reads TGCGCCAGCAGCTTGGGGTCGCGGGGCAGGCAGTTCTTC.

This chain joins TRBV9 and TRBJ2-6; D is uncertain. Per the germline V gene, CDR1 is SGDLS and CDR2 is YYNGEE. The CDR3 is made up of 16 amino acids. Trimming cost V 3 bases and J 2 bases, with 12 bases left between them. As DNA, the CDR3 is TGTGCCAGCAGCGCCTTACAAATTCCTGGGGCCAACGTCCTGACTTTC. Amino acids: CASSALQIPGANVLTF.

The table lists this clone with a count of one. This chain links TRBV4-1 with TRBJ1-5; D gene uncertain. Germline lookup yields CDR1 MGHRA and CDR2 YSYEKL. With 0 bases removed from V and 5 bases from J, the gap between germline ends came to 20 bases. This CDR3 region has 18 residues. The CDR3 region is CASSQEIAWRAQDQPQHF. CDR3 DNA: TGCGCCAGCAGCCAAGAAATAGCCTGGAGGGCTCAGGATCAGCCCCAGCATTTT.

This clone was observed a handful of times. The chain couples TRBV28 to TRBJ1-4; D not certain. V was shortened by 8 bases and J by 3 bases, with 4 bases between the two germline ends. CDR3 length: 11 residues. Germline V gene data show CDR1 as MDHEN and CDR2 as SYDVKM. The CDR3 coding sequence is TGTGCCAGCTCGTCTAATGAAAAACTGTTTTTT. As protein: CASSSNEKLFF.